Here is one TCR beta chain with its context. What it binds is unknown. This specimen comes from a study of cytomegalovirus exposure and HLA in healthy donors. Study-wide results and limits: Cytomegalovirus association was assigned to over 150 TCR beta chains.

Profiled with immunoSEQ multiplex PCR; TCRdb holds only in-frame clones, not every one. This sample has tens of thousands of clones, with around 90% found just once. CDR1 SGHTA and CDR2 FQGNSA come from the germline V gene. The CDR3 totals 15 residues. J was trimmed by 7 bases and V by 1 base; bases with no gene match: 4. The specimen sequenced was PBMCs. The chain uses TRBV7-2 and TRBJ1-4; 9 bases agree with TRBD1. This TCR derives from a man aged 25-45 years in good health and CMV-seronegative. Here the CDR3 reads CASSLDGTGSEKLFF. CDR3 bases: TGTGCCAGCAGCTTAGATGGGACAGGGAGTGAAAAACTGTTTTTT.